Only a few counts were recorded for the clone carrying this TCR beta chain. The sample is drawn from a study of blood T cells in healthy people across ages. CDR1 is LNHNV, CDR2 YYDKDF, per germline (reference sequence). CDR3 length: 16 residues. Trimming left V 2 bases short and J 7 bases short, with 17 bases between. A second about 6 to 12 cycle PCR used barcoded and J-beta primers. CDR3-containing paired-end reads numbering at least 2.5 million came from each sample. TCRdb passed the 5' RACE reads through MiXCR, listing each CDR3 protein once. Of around 1,700,000 distinct CDR3 sequences in the sample, under 30% were seen once. Whenever a sample was processed, at least 6.5 million PBMCs were isolated.

The TCR originated in a woman aged 25 to 39 in good health. The sample consisted of blood. The gene calls are TRBV15 and TRBJ1-4; D is undetermined. CDR3 DNA: TGTGCCACCAGCAGAACACAGTTAGTTCTCGGTGAAAAACTGTTTTTT. This encodes CATSRTQLVLGEKLFF.